The next 11 T cell receptor beta chains were all read from a single sample in a study of blood T cell repertoires in COVID-19. Assay: immunoSEQ multiplex PCR; the TCRdb copy retains only in-frame clones and omits some. The sample contains fewer than 250,000 clones, about 86% of which appear only once. Source material: PBMCs or T cells enriched from blood (not recorded which). The receptor set was obtained from a woman between 35 and 50 years old with acute COVID-19.

The rearrangement links TRBV28 to TRBJ2-7; TRBD2 might be the D (6 bases). The V end was cut by 6 bases, the J end by 5 bases, with 17 bases between. Germline V gene sequence: CDR1 MDHEN, CDR2 SYDVKM. The CDR3 has 14 residues. The CDR3 loop reads CASSRGELRDEQYF. The CDR3, as DNA: TGTGCCAGCAGCCGCGGGGAGCTTAGGGACGAGCAGTACTTC.

This clone was recorded only once. The rearrangement links TRBV7-2 to TRBJ1-1, with 7 bases lining up with TRBD1. The J segment lost 0 bases and the V segment lost 5 bases, leaving 6 bases of the junction unmatched. Germline V lookup: CDR1 SGHTA, CDR2 FQGNSA. This CDR3 has 15 amino acids. This chain's CDR3 is CASSTRQGMNTEAFF. The CDR3 DNA reads TGTGCCAGCAGCACGCGACAGGGCATGAACACTGAAGCTTTCTTT.

V usage is TRBV11-2 and J usage is TRBJ2-1; D may be TRBD1 (6 bases). Per the germline V gene, CDR1 is SGHAT and CDR2 is FQNNGV. The CDR3 is made up of 17 amino acids. Trimming removed 4 bases from V and 4 bases from J, with 20 bases in between. The chain's CDR3 is CASSSSQGSLEYNEQFF. The CDR3 nucleotides read TGTGCCAGCAGCTCATCTCAGGGGTCCTTAGAATACAATGAGCAGTTCTTC.

The V call is TRBV28, the J call TRBJ2-1; 8 bases are shared with TRBD2. The CDR3 covers 16 residues. V shed 5 bases, J shed 8 bases, and the junction held 14 bases outside the gene matches. Germline V lookup: CDR1 MDHEN, CDR2 SYDVKM. DNA for the CDR3: TGTGCCAGCAGTACACCGGGACTAGGAGTGCCGGATGAGCAGTTCTTC. This translates into CASSTPGLGVPDEQFF.

The genes are TRBV7-9 and TRBJ2-7; the match to TRBD1 covers 10 bases. This CDR3 is built from 16 residues. The V gene's germline CDR1 is SEHNR and CDR2 FQNEAQ (reference sequence). The trim removed 6 bases at V and 2 bases at J, leaving 10 bases unmatched. The CDR3: CASSHWGQGKAYEQYF. In DNA form, the CDR3 reads TGTGCCAGCAGTCATTGGGGACAGGGGAAAGCCTACGAGCAGTACTTC.

CDR3 nucleotides: TGTGCCAGCAGGTTAGCGGGAGTTGAGACCCAGTACTTC. The encoded protein is CASRLAGVETQYF. The chain combines TRBV6-5 with TRBJ2-5; 9 nucleotides align to TRBD2. Germline trimming cut 6 bases from V and 5 bases from J; bases unmatched to any gene: 4. The CDR3 is 13 amino acids. Looked up from germline, CDR1 is MNHEY and CDR2 is SVGAGI.

The CDR3 is CASSTLTSGRAPEQFF. DNA for the CDR3: TGTGCCAGCAGCACTCTTACTAGCGGGAGGGCCCCTGAGCAGTTCTTC. This rearrangement joins TRBV28 to TRBJ2-1, with 13 positions matching TRBD2. V was pared by 6 bases and J by 9 bases, with 11 bases of the junction left unmatched. The CDR3 is made up of 16 amino acids. The germline CDR1 and CDR2 sequences are MDHEN and SYDVKM.

The V gene is TRBV27, the J gene TRBJ1-1; TRBD1 might be the D (6 bases). V lost 2 bases and J 7 bases, leaving 11 bases between the germline ends. This CDR3 region has 13 residues. Germline CDR1 and CDR2: MNHEY and SMNVEV (reference sequence). The CDR3 DNA is TGTGCCAGCAGTTTAAGTGGCAGGGGTGAAGCTTTCTTT. Translated: CASSLSGRGEAFF.

The V call is TRBV4-2, the J call TRBJ2-2; possibly TRBD1 for D (6 bases). Trimming took off 3 bases at V and 7 bases at J, with 21 bases between the two ends. The germline gives CDR1 LGHNA, CDR2 YNFKEQ. The CDR3 runs 17 residues. DNA of the CDR3: TGTGCCAGCAGCCAGAGACCCGGGACACCGACTATCGGGGAGCTGTTTTTT. Translated: CASSQRPGTPTIGELFF.

The chain combines TRBV24-1 with TRBJ1-2; D is unclear. Deletions cut 4 bases from V and 1 base from J, with 6 bases between. Per the germline V gene, CDR1 is KGHDR and CDR2 is SFDVKD. The CDR3 has 13 amino acids. The CDR3 reads CATSETDNYGYTF. As DNA, the CDR3 is TGTGCCACCAGTGAAACAGATAACTATGGCTACACCTTC.

The chain joins TRBV28 to TRBJ2-7; maybe TRBD2 (5 bases). CDR1 is MDHEN and CDR2 is SYDVKM in the germline V gene. This CDR3 contains 15 residues. V was shortened by 6 bases and J by 4 bases, with 19 bases between the two germline ends. CDR3: CASRIGGPKDYEQYF. The CDR3 coding sequence is TGTGCCAGCAGAATCGGAGGACCCAAGGATTACGAGCAGTACTTC.